A selection of T cell receptor beta chains follows, all from one sample in a study of cytomegalovirus exposure and HLA in healthy donors. The data were produced by immunoSEQ multiplex PCR, yet TCRdb's version contains in-frame clones alone and is incomplete. The sample has some 140,000 clones; approximately 70% are singletons. The sample comprised PBMCs. The receptors stem from a woman in her thirties or forties in good health and CMV-seronegative. Both conserved end residues are part of each CDR3. A D gene is named only where the DNA matches it firmly. Expanded clones get a size class; other rows say once, few or many, or leave the size out.

>TRBD1|TRBJ1-2|TRBV5-6|NA
CASSWGQGTYGYTF
TGTGCCAGCAGCTGGGGACAGGGAACATATGGCTACACCTTC
>NA|TRBJ2-7|TRBV11-1|NA
CASSLFSEQGHEQYF
TGTGCCAGCAGCTTATTTTCAGAACAGGGACACGAGCAGTACTTC
>TRBD2|TRBJ2-1|TRBV4-2|NA
CASSQVVAGGAYNEQFF
TGTGCCAGCAGCCAAGTGGTAGCCGGGGGGGCCTACAATGAGCAGTTCTTC
>NA|TRBJ1-4|TRBV7-9|NA
CASTSNEKLFF
TGTGCCAGCACCTCGAATGAAAAACTGTTTTTT
>NA|TRBJ1-3|TRBV4-1|NA
CASSQLTQGIRAIYF
TGCGCCAGCAGCCAACTAACCCAGGGGATTCGAGCCATATATTTT
>TRBD2|TRBJ2-3|TRBV27|few
CASSLGPRTSGTDTQYF
TGTGCCAGCAGTTTGGGGCCTCGGACTAGCGGCACAGATACGCAGTATTTT
>TRBD2|TRBJ2-1|TRBV4-1|NA
CASSQTRGLAGGDEQFF
TGCGCCAGCAGCCAAACCCGGGGCCTAGCGGGTGGGGATGAGCAGTTCTTC
>TRBD1|TRBJ2-2|TRBV18|NA
CASSPRQGETGELFF
TGTGCCAGCTCACCTCGGCAGGGGGAGACCGGGGAGCTGTTTTTT
>TRBD1|TRBJ2-7|TRBV5-1|NA
CASSLSGTGGSYEQYF
TGCGCCAGCAGCTTGAGTGGGACAGGGGGATCCTACGAGCAGTACTTC
>TRBD1|TRBJ1-1|TRBV6-5|NA
CASSLSTGEGSEAFF
TGTGCCAGCAGTCTCAGTACAGGGGAAGGTAGCGAAGCTTTCTTT
>NA|TRBJ1-2|TRBV28|NA
CASSLGRGGYGYTF
TGTGCCAGCAGTTTAGGTAGGGGCGGTTATGGCTACACCTTC
>TRBD1|TRBJ2-5|TRBV28|NA
CVCSGTGEAQYF
TGTGTCTGCTCCGGGACAGGGGAGGCCCAGTACTTC
>NA|TRBJ1-3|TRBV7-2|NA
CASSLGTDGNTIYF
TGTGCCAGCAGCTTAGGGACAGACGGAAACACCATATATTTT
>TRBD1|TRBJ2-3|TRBV5-1|NA
CASSSGTGGEDTQYF
TGCGCCAGCAGTTCCGGGACAGGGGGCGAAGATACGCAGTATTTT
>NA|TRBJ1-1|TRBV28|NA
CASSPAGEAFF
TGTGCCAGCAGCCCAGCCGGGGAGGCTTTCTTT
>NA|TRBJ1-2|TRBV6-1|NA
CASSEGTATNYGYTF
TGTGCCAGCAGTGAAGGGACAGCAACTAACTATGGCTACACCTTC
>NA|TRBJ1-6|TRBV7-9|NA
CSSSPGNSPLHF
TGTTCCAGCAGCCCCGGTAATTCACCCCTCCACTTT
>TRBD1|TRBJ2-1|TRBV2|NA
CASSGGQGILYNEQFF
TGTGCCAGCAGTGGCGGACAGGGAATCCTCTACAATGAGCAGTTCTTC
>TRBD1|TRBJ1-2|TRBV5-4|few
CASSANRDRGGYTF
TGTGCCAGCAGCGCTAACAGGGACAGGGGTGGCTACACCTTC
>TRBD2|TRBJ2-5|TRBV4-3|NA
CASSQDPSGGHQETQYF
TGCGCCAGCAGCCAAGATCCTAGCGGGGGGCACCAAGAGACCCAGTACTTC
>TRBD1|TRBJ2-5|TRBV13|NA
CASSFRTGGETQYF
TGTGCCAGCAGCTTCAGGACAGGGGGAGAGACCCAGTACTTC
>NA|TRBJ2-5|TRBV6-5|NA
CASSYRGRRGETQYF
TGTGCCAGCAGTTACCGTGGGCGGCGGGGAGAGACCCAGTACTTC
>TRBD1|TRBJ1-6|TRBV2|NA
CASSGGSSYNSPLHF
TGTGCCAGTTCAGGGGGGAGCTCCTATAATTCACCCCTCCACTTT
>TRBD1|TRBJ1-2|TRBV6-5|NA
CASSYRTGGGYGYTF
TGTGCCAGCAGTTACCGGACAGGGGGTGGCTATGGCTACACCTTC
>NA|TRBJ2-5|TRBV19|NA
CASSTTPRAGWETQYF
TGTGCCAGTAGTACCACCCCTAGAGCTGGCTGGGAGACCCAGTACTTC